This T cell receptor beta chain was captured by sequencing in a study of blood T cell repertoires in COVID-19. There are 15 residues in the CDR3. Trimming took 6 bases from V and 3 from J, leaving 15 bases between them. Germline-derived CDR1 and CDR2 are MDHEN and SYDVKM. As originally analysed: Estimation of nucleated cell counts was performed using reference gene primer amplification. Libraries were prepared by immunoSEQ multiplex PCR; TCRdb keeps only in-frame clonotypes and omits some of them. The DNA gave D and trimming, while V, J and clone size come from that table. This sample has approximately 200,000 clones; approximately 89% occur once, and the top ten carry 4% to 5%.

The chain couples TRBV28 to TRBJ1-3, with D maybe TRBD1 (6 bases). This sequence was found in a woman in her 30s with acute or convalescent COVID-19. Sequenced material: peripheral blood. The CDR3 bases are TGTGCCAGCAGCACTTACGGGGGGCGTGGAAACACCATATATTTT. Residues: CASSTYGGRGNTIYF.